This entry lists 8 T cell receptor beta chains sequenced from one sample in a study of T cells in Graves' hyperthyroidism and ophthalmopathy. Amplification yielded TCR beta CDR3 regions, with RNA transcripts as the source. Primed by the HTBI set, a first-round RT-PCR was run on the TCR CDR3. TCRdb processed the multiplex PCR reads anew with MiXCR; each CDR3 protein has one entry. The sample shows around 520,000 distinct CDR3 sequences, around 15% of them seen only once. The sample taken for sequencing was blood. These TCRs come from a woman between 40 and 50 years old with Graves' hyperthyroidism.

In this sample, this clonotype turned up many times. For the CDR3, the DNA is TGTGCCAGCAGTGGACCCGACAGGGGGGGCACAGATACGCAGTATTTT. Its translation: CASSGPDRGGTDTQYF. V gene TRBV12-3 or TRBV12-4 combines with J gene TRBJ2-3; TRBD1 matches 9 bases. With V trimmed by 5 bases and J by 1 base, 7 bases remained unmatched. The CDR3 spans 16 residues.

This clonotype has more than one count but fewer than ten. The chain couples TRBV15 to TRBJ2-1; 13 bases map to TRBD2. CDR1 and CDR2 (germline): LNHNV, YYDKDF (reference sequence). The V gene end was trimmed by 1 base and the J gene end by 8 bases; junction bases not matched to a gene: 11. This CDR3 is built from 18 residues. The CDR3 spells CATSRVGAGTSGKDEQFF. Written as DNA, the CDR3 is TGTGCCACCAGCAGAGTCGGAGCCGGGACTAGCGGGAAAGATGAGCAGTTCTTC.

In this sample, this clonotype turned up many times. The V gene is TRBV29-1, the J gene TRBJ1-1; 8 bases are a match to TRBD1. Germline CDR1 is SQVTM and CDR2 is ANQGSEA. The CDR3 consists of 12 residues. The ends lost 7 bases at V and 1 base at J; junction bases unmatched: 2. DNA of the CDR3: TGCAGCGCAGGGACAGGGAACACTGAAGCTTTCTTT. Translating it yields CSAGTGNTEAFF.

This clonotype was picked up many times. CDR3 residues: CASSLGGSGYNEQFF. DNA for the CDR3: TGTGCCAGCAGTTTAGGGGGTAGTGGCTACAATGAGCAGTTCTTC. This chain uses TRBV12-3 or TRBV12-4 with TRBJ2-1; D call uncertain. The CDR3 has 15 amino acids. Trimming took off 1 base at V and 3 bases at J, with 10 bases between the two ends.

The genes are TRBV20-1 and TRBJ1-5, with 7 bases lining up with TRBD1. The CDR3 length is 14 residues. The V gene end was trimmed by 2 bases and the J gene end by 3 bases; junction bases not matched to a gene: 4. Germline assignment: CDR1 DFQATT and CDR2 SNEGSKA (reference sequence). In DNA, the CDR3 is TGCAGTGCTAGACTACAGGGGTCCAATCAGCCCCAGCATTTT. It specifies CSARLQGSNQPQHF.

This clonotype was seen repeatedly, ten times or more. The chain links TRBV28 to TRBJ2-3; 10 bases agree with TRBD2. The CDR3 is 22 residues long. CDR1 is MDHEN, CDR2 SYDVKM, per germline. The trim removed 2 bases at V and 2 bases at J, leaving 22 bases unmatched. The CDR3 DNA reads TGTGCCAGCAGTTTAGAGGGGACAAGCCAAGGGATAGCGGGAGGACTCACAGATACGCAGTATTTT. It is translated as CASSLEGTSQGIAGGLTDTQYF.

This clonotype appeared many times. The V gene is TRBV27, the J gene TRBJ2-3; D is ambiguous. The CDR3 has 16 residues. Per the germline V gene, CDR1 is MNHEY and CDR2 is SMNVEV (reference sequence). Trimming left V 5 bases short and J 3 bases short, with 18 bases between. The CDR3: CASSPSDTLNTDTQYF. Here the CDR3 DNA reads TGTGCCAGCAGTCCATCTGACACGTTAAATACAGATACGCAGTATTTT.

There are many counts of this clonotype. The rearrangement joins TRBV11-1 to TRBJ2-7; the match to TRBD1 covers 9 bases. The V gene's germline CDR1 is SGHAT and CDR2 FQDESV (reference sequence). V was pared by 5 bases and J by 4 bases, with 9 bases of the junction left unmatched. The CDR3 loop spans 15 amino acids. The CDR3 loop is CASSVDRGSQYEQYF. In nucleotides, the CDR3 is TGTGCCAGCAGCGTAGACAGGGGGAGTCAATACGAGCAGTACTTC.